The 30 T cell receptor beta chains below all came from one sample that was sequenced in a study of vaccination and CD4 T cells after COVID-19. These receptors lack a known antigen. The Oncomine TCR Beta short-read assay was applied to DNA of cultured CD4+ T cells. Each CDR3 protein gets one entry after TCRdb re-called the PCR reads with MiXCR. The data contain around 4,000 distinct CDR3 sequences, about a fifth of them singletons. Treatment of the sample: roughly 11-day PBMC culture with coronavirus spike peptide pools or control peptides (ViraFEST assay). Specimen: CD4+ T cells from blood, cultured in vitro. These receptors all come from a human donor who had recovered from COVID-19.

The chain employs TRBV6-5 and TRBJ1-2, with D possibly being TRBD1 (5 bases). This CDR3 is built from 13 residues. V shed 0 bases and J shed 8 bases, with 10 bases lying between them. CDR1 is MNHEY and CDR2 is SVGAGI in the germline V gene. The CDR3 reads CASSYSKGMGYTF. The CDR3 DNA sequence: TGTGCCAGCAGTTACTCGAAGGGGATGGGCTACACCTTC.

In this sample, this clonotype is medium-sized. This rearrangement joins TRBV19 to TRBJ1-2; 11 nucleotides align to TRBD1. J gave up 0 bases and V 10 bases, and 7 bases lay outside the gene matches. Germline V CDR1 and CDR2: LNHDA, SQIVND (reference sequence). This CDR3 region has 15 residues. CDR3: CATSDRGLSNYGYTF. The CDR3 DNA reads as TGTGCCACCTCGGACAGGGGGCTTTCTAACTATGGCTACACCTTC.

This clonotype has more than one count but fewer than ten. V and J are TRBV6-1 and TRBJ2-7, with 8 bases fitting TRBD1. With V trimmed by 7 bases and J by 4 bases, 9 bases remained unmatched. Germline V lookup: CDR1 MNHNS, CDR2 SASEGT. This CDR3 spans 14 amino acids. The chain's CDR3 is CASKPRQGTYEQYF. CDR3 bases: TGTGCCAGCAAACCCAGACAGGGGACTTACGAGCAGTACTTC.

This clonotype is termed medium-sized. V is TRBV2 and J is TRBJ2-7; the D gene is possibly TRBD1 (6 bases). The CDR3 totals 14 residues. Looked up from germline, CDR1 is SNHLY and CDR2 is FYNNEI. Trimming removed 5 bases at V and 3 bases at J, with 14 bases between. The CDR3 reads CASSPGQRRYEQYF. The CDR3 bases are TGTGCCAGCAGTCCGGGACAACGACGCTACGAGCAGTACTTC.

This clonotype was counted only a few times. This chain joins TRBV11-2 and TRBJ1-2; D gene uncertain. V was trimmed by 4 bases and J by 4 bases, leaving 16 bases between them. This CDR3 has 15 residues. CDR1 is SGHAT, CDR2 FQNNGV, per germline. CDR3 protein: CASSSYLRVSYGYTF. As DNA, the CDR3 is TGTGCCAGCAGCTCGTATCTCCGGGTCTCCTATGGCTACACCTTC.

V usage is TRBV12-3 or TRBV12-4 and J usage is TRBJ1-5; maybe TRBD1 (6 bases). Between the trimmed V and J ends, which lost 4 bases and 3 bases, there was a span of 7 bases. This CDR3 has 13 residues. DNA for the CDR3: TGTGCCAGCAGTTCAGGGGCCAATCAGCCCCAGCATTTT. Translating gives CASSSGANQPQHF.

This clonotype is medium-sized in the sample. Germline is not matched at one junction end, which may reflect a read error. CDR3 protein: CSASPSSGTGRDF. In nucleotides, the CDR3 is TGCAGTGCTAGCCCGTCCTCCGGGACAGGGAGGGACTTC. This chain uses TRBV20-1 with TRBJ2-4, with 9 bases lining up with TRBD1. CDR3 length: 13 residues. The germline CDR1 and CDR2 sequences are DFQATT and SNEGSKA (reference sequence).

This clonotype was seen only a few times. The chain carries TRBV11-2 and TRBJ1-5; D is ambiguous. CDR1 SGHAT and CDR2 FQNNGV come from the germline V gene. V was trimmed by 1 base and J by 4 bases, leaving 11 bases between them. The CDR3 totals 15 residues. The CDR3 protein is CASSLGATVNQPQHF. CDR3 nucleotide sequence: TGTGCCAGCAGCTTAGGCGCGACTGTGAATCAGCCCCAGCATTTT.

This clonotype was picked up one time. J is TRBJ1-1 and V is TRBV29-1; D is uncertain. This CDR3 contains 12 residues. Between the trimmed V and J ends, which lost 6 bases and 4 bases, there was a span of 12 bases. CDR1 and CDR2 (germline): SQVTM, ANQGSEA. As DNA, the CDR3 is TGCAGCGTGGTTAAATCTGGCACTGAAGCTTTCTTT. The encoded protein is CSVVKSGTEAFF. Complete variable domain (other parts from reference TRBV29-1 and TRBJ1-1): SAVISQKPSRDICQRGTSLTIQCQVDSQVTMMFWYRQQPGQSLTLIATANQGSEATYESGFVIDKFPISRPNLTFSTLTVSNMSPEDSSIYLCSVVKSGTEAFFGQGTRLTVV.

The chain is built from TRBV9 and TRBJ2-1; D could derive from TRBD1 or TRBD2 (6 bases each). Germline lookup yields CDR1 SGDLS and CDR2 YYNGEE. This CDR3 spans 16 amino acids. The germline V and J ends were trimmed by 4 bases and 1 base, with 15 bases remaining between them. In nucleotides, the CDR3 is TGTGCCAGCAGCTCTCGGAGGGGGGCTTCCTACAATGAGCAGTTCTTC. Translated, it gives CASSSRRGASYNEQFF.

The chain has TRBV5-6 and TRBJ1-1; 8 positions match TRBD1. The CDR3 runs 13 residues. Per germline, CDR1 SGHDT and CDR2 YYEEEE. J gave up 11 bases and V 0 bases, and 6 bases lay outside the gene matches. CDR3 sequence reads: CASSLAGQGGAFF. The CDR3 bases are TGTGCCAGCAGCTTGGCCGGACAGGGTGGGGCTTTCTTT.

In its sample, this clonotype was seen a few times. The V gene is TRBV6-1, the J gene TRBJ2-3; the D call may be TRBD1 or TRBD2 (5 bases each). The V gene's germline CDR1 is MNHNS and CDR2 SASEGT. There are 13 residues in the CDR3. V lost 10 bases and J lost 8, with 19 bases in between. CDR3 sequence: CATRGTGRGTQYF. CDR3 sequence (DNA): TGTGCCACCCGGGGCACGGGAAGAGGTACGCAGTATTTT.

The chain has TRBV30 and TRBJ1-6; D is uncertain. The CDR3 runs to 15 residues. V lost 3 bases, J lost 0 bases, and 9 bases lay in between. CDR1 and CDR2 from the germline V gene are GTSNPN and SVGIG (reference sequence). The CDR3 coding sequence is TGTGCCTGGAGAATACAGAGCTCCTATAATTCACCCCTCCACTTT. This translates into CAWRIQSSYNSPLHF.

The chain employs TRBV5-4 and TRBJ2-2; no firm D call. Trimming took 0 bases from V and 7 from J, leaving 7 bases between them. Germline CDR1 is SGHNT and CDR2 is YYREEE (reference sequence). The CDR3 sequence is 13 residues long. CDR3 in DNA: TGTGCCAGCAGCTTGGTGAAGGGCGGGGAGCTGTTTTTT. This translates into CASSLVKGGELFF.

This clonotype was detected a few times. The chain carries TRBV12-3 or TRBV12-4 and TRBJ2-7; no firm D call. V was shortened by 3 bases and J by 7 bases, with 13 bases between the two germline ends. The CDR3 has 13 residues. The DNA of the CDR3 is TGTGCCAGCAGTTTGGCAGGCGTTAAGGAGCAGTACTTC. Encoded protein: CASSLAGVKEQYF.

V gene TRBV20-1 combines with J gene TRBJ2-7, with D perhaps matching TRBD1 (5 bases). The V and J ends lost 0 bases and 3 bases respectively, with 9 bases between them. Germline values: CDR1 DFQATT, CDR2 SNEGSKA (reference sequence). The CDR3 covers 13 residues. This CDR3 is CSARDPGRYEQYF. In nucleotides, the CDR3 is TGCAGTGCTAGAGATCCAGGGCGCTACGAGCAGTACTTC.

The table lists this clonotype with a few counts. This sequence joins TRBV12-3 or TRBV12-4 and TRBJ2-7; D might be TRBD1 or TRBD2, each matching 5 bases. Trimming left V 3 bases short and J 7 bases short, with 25 bases between. The CDR3 is 17 residues long. The CDR3 loop reads CASSLGIGDRATREQYF. The CDR3 nucleotides are TGTGCCAGCAGTTTGGGAATAGGGGACCGAGCTACGAGGGAGCAGTACTTC.

The V gene is TRBV7-3, the J gene TRBJ2-2, with 9 bases identical to TRBD1. The length of the CDR3 is 15 residues. With 5 bases clipped from V and 0 bases from J, the junction kept 1 base outside the gene matches. The V gene's germline CDR1 is SGHTA and CDR2 FQGTGA. The CDR3 region is CASSRTGANTGELFF. The DNA for the CDR3 is TGTGCCAGCAGCAGGACAGGGGCGAACACCGGGGAGCTGTTTTTT.

This clonotype was seen a handful of times. The V gene is TRBV2, the J gene TRBJ1-1; D gene uncertain. The V end was cut by 0 bases, the J end by 1 base, with 9 bases between. The CDR3 is made up of 15 amino acids. Germline values: CDR1 SNHLY, CDR2 FYNNEI. The CDR3 here is CASSEAPVTNTEAFF. The CDR3, as DNA: TGTGCCAGCAGTGAAGCGCCGGTAACGAACACTGAAGCTTTCTTT.

This clonotype has just a few counts. The chain combines TRBV29-1 with TRBJ1-1; 7 nucleotides agree with TRBD1. The J segment lost 10 bases and the V segment lost 7 bases, leaving 18 bases of the junction unmatched. CDR1 is SQVTM, CDR2 ANQGSEA, per germline. The CDR3 totals 14 residues. In nucleotides, the CDR3 is TGCAGCGCCGGGACAGCCGGCCAGAGATCGGGAGCTTTCTTT. Translating gives CSAGTAGQRSGAFF.

This chain joins TRBV6-1 and TRBJ2-5, with D uncertain. CDR3 size: 13 residues. V was clipped by 7 bases and J by 4 bases, with 13 bases between them. CDR1 and CDR2 (germline): MNHNS, SASEGT. CDR3 in amino acids: CASTPPGLETQYF. Written as DNA, the CDR3 is TGTGCCAGCACACCCCCGGGTTTAGAGACCCAGTACTTC.

This rearrangement joins TRBV12-3 or TRBV12-4 to TRBJ1-1, with no clear D. Trimming took 5 bases from V and 1 from J, leaving 17 bases between them. The CDR3 runs 16 residues. The CDR3 region has the DNA TGTGCCAGCAGTCCCCTCTTTGGATCGGGGAACACTGAAGCTTTCTTT. Its protein is CASSPLFGSGNTEAFF.

The chain links TRBV7-3 to TRBJ2-3, with no clear D. The CDR3 consists of 12 residues. Trimming took off 6 bases at V and 0 bases at J, with 4 bases between the two ends. The germline V gene has CDR1 SGHTA and CDR2 FQGTGA. In nucleotides, the CDR3 is TGTGCCAGCAGGGGTAGCACAGATACGCAGTATTTT. Protein: CASRGSTDTQYF.

V gene TRBV7-3 combines with J gene TRBJ2-5, with D tentatively TRBD2 (6 bases). The V end lost 5 bases, the J end lost 2 bases, and 9 bases lay between the germline ends. This CDR3 is 13 amino acids long. The germline V gene has CDR1 SGHTA and CDR2 FQGTGA. In nucleotides, the CDR3 is TGTGCCAGCAGCATGGGACTTCAAGAGACCCAGTACTTC. This codes for CASSMGLQETQYF.

This clonotype was observed a handful of times. The chain uses TRBV10-3 and TRBJ2-4; D possibly corresponds to TRBD2 (6 bases). V lost 11 bases, J lost 8 bases, and 13 bases lay in between. The length of the CDR3 is 11 residues. Germline V lookup: CDR1 ENHRY, CDR2 SYGVKD. CDR3 amino acids: CAVGPGDIQYF. As DNA, the CDR3 is TGTGCCGTTGGCCCGGGGGACATTCAGTACTTC.

This clonotype was detected only a few times. The V call is TRBV12-3 or TRBV12-4, the J call TRBJ1-2; weak D call: TRBD1 (6 bases). The V end lost 4 bases, the J end lost 5 bases, and 8 bases lay between the germline ends. The CDR3 contains 12 residues. The CDR3 sequence is CASSSGAYGYTF. CDR3 sequence (DNA): TGTGCCAGCAGTTCAGGGGCATATGGCTACACCTTC.

The chain is built from TRBV20-1 and TRBJ1-1; D gene ambiguous. Germline V gene sequence: CDR1 DFQATT, CDR2 SNEGSKA (reference sequence). The CDR3 is 12 residues long. V was pared by 6 bases and J by 0 bases, with 8 bases between. CDR3 protein: CSASTLNTEAFF. CDR3 DNA sequence: TGCAGTGCATCGACACTGAACACTGAAGCTTTCTTT.

This sequence joins TRBV7-2 and TRBJ2-7; D is possibly TRBD2 (5 bases). CDR1 and CDR2 (germline): SGHTA, FQGNSA. The V end lost 3 bases, the J end lost 5 bases, and 11 bases lay between the germline ends. The CDR3 runs to 13 residues. CDR3 in DNA: TGTGCCAGCAGCTTGCTCTCCGGGGACGAGCAGTACTTC. Translated, it gives CASSLLSGDEQYF.

Within the sample, this clonotype is large. For the CDR3, the DNA is TGCAGTGCTTGGAGCTATGGCTACACCTTC. This encodes CSAWSYGYTF. This chain links TRBV20-1 with TRBJ1-2; D unresolved. V was cut by 5 bases and J by 4 bases, with 5 bases left in between. The CDR3 is made up of 10 amino acids. Germline loops: CDR1 DFQATT, CDR2 SNEGSKA (reference sequence).

This rearrangement joins TRBV3-1 to TRBJ2-5, with D unclear. The CDR3 extends over 12 amino acids. Trimming removed 4 bases from V and 3 bases from J, with 6 bases in between. The germline V gene encodes CDR1 LGHDT and CDR2 YNNKEL (reference sequence). The CDR3 region has the DNA TGTGCCAGCAGCCTTCGGGAAGAGACCCAGTACTTC. It specifies CASSLREETQYF.